Here is one T cell receptor beta chain with its context. Its target is not known. Trimming took 4 bases from V and 7 from J, leaving 7 bases between them. In germline, CDR1 is MNHNY, CDR2 SVGAGI (reference sequence). The CDR3 has 11 residues. This entry belongs to a study of beta chain features in type 1 diabetes. About the research overall: No age, gender or cell yield differences were seen between patients and healthy donors. Analysis included around 110,000,000 sorted cells drawn from all samples. Study-wide results and caveats: Patients showed naive, central memory and Treg TCRB repertoires that appeared more similar than those of healthy donors. Among all four CD4+ subsets, Type 1 diabetes patients had TCRB CDR3s that were moderately but significantly shorter. Any HLA-type effect on TCRB rearrangement remained unresolved here.

All of the isolated RNA was reverse transcribed, so expressed TCRB transcripts were sequenced. Generated by immunoSEQ multiplex PCR, the TCRdb table keeps only in-frame clones and is missing some. In the table there are some 160,000 clones, around 8.6% of which are singletons. The V call is TRBV6-6, the J call TRBJ1-1; D is undetermined. The sequence derives from a woman aged 18-29 years with type 1 diabetes. Sequencing input: central memory CD4+ T cells from blood. The CDR3 DNA follows: TGTGCCAGCAGTTTCCTCAGTGAAGCTTTCTTT. This translates into CASSFLSEAFF.